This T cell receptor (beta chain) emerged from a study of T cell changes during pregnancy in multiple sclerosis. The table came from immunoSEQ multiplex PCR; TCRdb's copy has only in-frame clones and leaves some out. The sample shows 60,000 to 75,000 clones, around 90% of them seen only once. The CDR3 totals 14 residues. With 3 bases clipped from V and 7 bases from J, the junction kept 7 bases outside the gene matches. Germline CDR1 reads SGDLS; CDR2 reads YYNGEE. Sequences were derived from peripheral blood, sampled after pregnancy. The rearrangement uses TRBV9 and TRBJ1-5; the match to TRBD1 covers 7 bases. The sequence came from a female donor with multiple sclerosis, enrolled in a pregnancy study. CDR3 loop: CASSDGTDQQPQHF. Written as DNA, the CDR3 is TGTGCCAGCAGCGACGGGACAGACCAGCAGCCCCAGCATTTT.